This TCR beta chain was captured by sequencing in a study of T cell responses to AZD1222 COVID-19 vaccine. Here immunoSEQ multiplex PCR was the method, and the copy in TCRdb shows in-frame clones only, minus some. This table has 150,000 to 200,000 clones, just over 90% appearing once. There are 17 residues in the CDR3. Germline lookup yields CDR1 SGHTS and CDR2 YDEGEE. With 1 base removed from V and 6 bases from J, the gap between germline ends came to 22 bases. The sequenced sample was peripheral blood, obtained on day 0 of AZD1222 vaccination. V and J are TRBV5-8 and TRBJ1-2; the D is unclear. The sequence was obtained from an adult in good health. In nucleotides, the CDR3 is TGTGCCAGCAGCTTGTATTCCGGGAACCGTAGGATTAATGGCTACACCTTC. It yields the protein CASSLYSGNRRINGYTF.